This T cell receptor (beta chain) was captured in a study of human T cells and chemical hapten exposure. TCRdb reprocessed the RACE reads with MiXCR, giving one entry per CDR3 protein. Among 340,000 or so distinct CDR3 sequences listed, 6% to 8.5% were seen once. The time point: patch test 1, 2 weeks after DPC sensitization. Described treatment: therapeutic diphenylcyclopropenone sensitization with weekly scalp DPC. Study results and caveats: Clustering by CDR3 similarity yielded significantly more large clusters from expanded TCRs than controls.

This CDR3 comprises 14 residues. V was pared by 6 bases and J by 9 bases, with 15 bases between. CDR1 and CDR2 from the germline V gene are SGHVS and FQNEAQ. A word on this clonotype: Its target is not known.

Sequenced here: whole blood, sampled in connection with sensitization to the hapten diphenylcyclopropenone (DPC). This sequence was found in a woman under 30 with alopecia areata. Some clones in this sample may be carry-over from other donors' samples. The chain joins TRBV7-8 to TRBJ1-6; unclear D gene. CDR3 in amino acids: CASSSGLTLSPLHF. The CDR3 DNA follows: TGTGCCAGCAGTTCAGGACTTACCCTTTCACCCCTCCACTTT.